Below, one T cell receptor beta chain is given with its context. Its specificity is unknown. The sample comes from a study of vaccination and CD4 T cells after COVID-19. With the Oncomine TCR Beta short-read assay, DNA from cultured CD4+ T cells was sequenced. TCRdb used MiXCR to reprocess the PCR reads, holding one entry per CDR3 protein. The sample includes 7,500 to 10,000 distinct CDR3 sequences, roughly 32% of them seen just once. The CDR3 spans 12 residues. Trimming took 1 base from V and 11 from J, leaving 10 bases between them. Germline V gives CDR1 KGHDR, CDR2 SFDVKD. Treatment in this sample: approximately nine-day PBMC culture with coronavirus spike peptide pools or control peptides (ViraFEST assay). Gathering of the CD4+ T cells, from the unexposed donor, took place before the COVID-19 pandemic (2011-2018).

The chain carries TRBV24-1 and TRBJ1-2; D possibly corresponds to TRBD1 (5 bases). The material sequenced was CD4+ T cells from blood, cultured in vitro. The TCR was taken from a human donor in good health. The CDR3 loop is CATSDFTGAYTF. DNA of the CDR3: TGTGCCACCAGTGATTTCACCGGGGCGTACACCTTC.